The next 32 T cell receptor beta chains were all read from a single sample in a study of blood T cell repertoires in COVID-19. Using immunoSEQ multiplex PCR, the repertoire was profiled, and TCRdb retains in-frame clones only, with some absent. Seen here are about 210,000 clones, 84% observed once, and the top ten hold around 9.5%. Sequenced input: peripheral blood. The receptor set was obtained from a man between 45 and 60 years old with active or convalescent COVID-19.

On this clone itself: In the same sample, other DNA sequences code for this CDR3. The chain joins TRBV5-1 to TRBJ2-7; 12 bases line up with TRBD2. The germline CDR1 and CDR2 sequences are SGHRS and YFSETQ. Trimming at V came to 4 bases and at J to 6 bases, leaving 14 bases not matched to a gene. The CDR3 runs 17 residues. The CDR3 DNA reads TGCGCCAGCAGCAGGGGACTAGCGGGCGGGGGGCCAGGCGAGCAGTACTTC. Protein product: CASSRGLAGGGPGEQYF.

The CDR3: CAISDGGRGNTEAFF. DNA of the CDR3: TGTGCCATCAGTGATGGGGGCAGGGGGAACACTGAAGCTTTCTTT. The rearrangement joins TRBV10-3 to TRBJ1-1; weak D call: TRBD1 (6 bases). V shed 3 bases and J shed 1 base, with 12 bases lying between them. Germline V gives CDR1 ENHRY, CDR2 SYGVKD. The CDR3 spans 15 residues.

Concerning this clone: The DNA is omitted, as the CDR3 cannot be located on it reliably, and the CDR3 follows TCRdb's listing. CDR3 sequence reads: CANICWGQGAYEQYF. The chain carries TRBV21-1 and TRBJ2-7; no check of the table's D call, TRBD1, against the DNA was made. TRBV21-1 constitutes a pseudogene. The CDR3 is 15 residues long, ends included.

The chain employs TRBV24-1 and TRBJ1-3, with a weak D call TRBD1 (5 bases). CDR3 length equals 13 residues. The germline V gene encodes CDR1 KGHDR and CDR2 SFDVKD. The V and J ends lost 9 bases and 3 bases respectively, with 11 bases between them. The CDR3 is CATSDTYGNTIYF. CDR3 DNA: TGTGCCACCTCGGACACATATGGAAACACCATATATTTT.

The chain joins TRBV13 to TRBJ2-5; no clear D gene. The CDR3 is 13 residues long. Trimming cost V 1 base and J 4 bases, with 7 bases left between them. Per germline, CDR1 PRHDT and CDR2 FYEKMQ (reference sequence). CDR3 region: CASSLAVPETQYF. The CDR3 DNA reads TGTGCCAGCAGCTTAGCGGTCCCAGAGACCCAGTACTTC.

This clone occurred once. This sequence joins TRBV2 and TRBJ1-5, with 9 bases matching TRBD1. V was clipped by 4 bases and J by 6 bases; unmatched bases: 7. Germline lookup yields CDR1 SNHLY and CDR2 FYNNEI. The CDR3 extends over 15 amino acids. The CDR3 DNA reads as TGTGCCAGCAGTGCGAGGACAGGGGTTGCTCAGCCCCAGCATTTT. Its translation: CASSARTGVAQPQHF.

V and J are TRBV2 and TRBJ1-2; unclear D gene. This CDR3 region has 12 residues. Germline values: CDR1 SNHLY, CDR2 FYNNEI. The V gene lost 6 bases and the J gene lost 2 bases, with 7 bases spanning the gap. The CDR3 DNA is TGTGCCAGCAGCGACTGGAACTATGGCTACACCTTC. Translated: CASSDWNYGYTF.

The chain links TRBV11-3 to TRBJ2-7; 7 nucleotides line up with TRBD1. Trimming removed 1 base from V and 1 base from J; junction bases left unmatched: 1. The CDR3 is 14 residues long. Germline CDR1 SGHNT, CDR2 YENEEA. CDR3 bases: TGTGCCAGCAGCTTAGGGGGACAGTCCTACGAGCAGTACTTC. It codes for CASSLGGQSYEQYF.

This clone has more than one count but fewer than ten. V is TRBV30 and J is TRBJ1-2; 7 bases line up with TRBD1. V gave up 4 bases and J gave up 5 bases; unmatched junction bases: 7. Per the germline V gene, CDR1 is GTSNPN and CDR2 is SVGIG (reference sequence). The CDR3 totals 13 residues. The CDR3 loop reads CAWTVTGWYGYTF. DNA for the CDR3: TGTGCCTGGACAGTGACAGGGTGGTATGGCTACACCTTC.

The table lists this clone with a few counts. The rearrangement joins TRBV10-3 to TRBJ1-6, with TRBD1 matching 12 bases. Germline assignment: CDR1 ENHRY and CDR2 SYGVKD. The CDR3 contains 15 residues. The CDR3 region is CGAGDRGQYNSPLHF. The CDR3 bases are TGTGGGGCCGGGGACAGGGGGCAATATAATTCACCCCTCCACTTT.

This chain uses TRBV4-1 with TRBJ1-2; D gene uncertain. V was pared by 5 bases and J by 8 bases, with 21 bases between. In germline, CDR1 is MGHRA, CDR2 YSYEKL. There are 15 residues in the CDR3. The CDR3 is CASSMGGPEPPGYTF. CDR3 sequence (DNA): TGCGCCAGCAGCATGGGAGGGCCAGAACCTCCAGGCTACACCTTC.

This sequence joins TRBV18 and TRBJ1-2; 9 bases align to TRBD1. Germline loops: CDR1 KGHSH, CDR2 LQKENI. CDR3 length: 15 residues. With V trimmed by 0 bases and J by 8 bases, 7 bases remained unmatched. DNA of the CDR3: TGTGCCAGCTCACCACCGGGACAGGGTACTATGGGCTACACCTTC. It encodes CASSPPGQGTMGYTF.

The chain couples TRBV20-1 to TRBJ2-1; 12 bases agree with TRBD1. The ends lost 3 bases at V and 9 bases at J; junction bases unmatched: 6. This CDR3 has 14 amino acids. Germline CDR1 is DFQATT and CDR2 is SNEGSKA (reference sequence). CDR3 in amino acids: CSASRRDRGPEQFF. CDR3 coding DNA: TGCAGTGCTAGTCGGAGGGACAGGGGGCCTGAGCAGTTCTTC.

The CDR3 DNA is TGCACCAGCAGCCTCCCGGTCGGGAACAATTATGCGAACACTGAAGCTTTCTTT. Protein product: CTSSLPVGNNYANTEAFF. This chain uses TRBV1 with TRBJ1-1. TRBV1 is reported as a pseudogene. The CDR3 is made up of 18 amino acids.

The chain couples TRBV7-2 to TRBJ1-3, with D unresolved. Germline V gene data show CDR1 as SGHTA and CDR2 as FQGNSA. The V gene lost 1 base and the J gene lost 0 bases, with 13 bases spanning the gap. The CDR3 spans 17 residues. CDR3 region: CASSLVGVSSSGNTIYF. CDR3 DNA sequence: TGTGCCAGCAGCTTAGTAGGAGTCTCTAGCTCTGGAAACACCATATATTTT.

The J gene is TRBJ2-3, the V gene TRBV11-2; D may be TRBD2 (6 bases). The CDR3 covers 16 residues. Germline lookup yields CDR1 SGHAT and CDR2 FQNNGV. The V end was cut by 3 bases, the J end by 2 bases, with 15 bases between. The CDR3 DNA follows: TGTGCCAGCAGCTTTCAGGGTGGGACTCCCACAGATACGCAGTATTTT. Protein sequence: CASSFQGGTPTDTQYF.

CDR3 DNA: TGTGCCAGCAGCAGGGGACTAGCGGAGACCCAGTACTTC. It yields the protein CASSRGLAETQYF. The chain couples TRBV5-4 to TRBJ2-5; 10 nucleotides line up with TRBD2. V gave up 4 bases and J gave up 5 bases; unmatched junction bases: 2. The CDR3 covers 13 residues. Looked up from germline, CDR1 is SGHNT and CDR2 is YYREEE (reference sequence).

The chain is built from TRBV10-3 and TRBJ2-1, with 11 bases fitting TRBD1. J lost 8 bases, V lost 4 bases, and 7 bases had no gene match. The germline gives CDR1 ENHRY, CDR2 SYGVKD. The CDR3 sequence is 15 residues long. The CDR3: CAISVRDRGLDEQFF. As DNA, the CDR3 is TGTGCCATCAGTGTAAGGGACAGGGGGTTGGATGAGCAGTTCTTC.

The CDR3 reads CSVDSMNTEAFF. In nucleotides, the CDR3 is TGCAGCGTGGACAGCATGAACACTGAAGCTTTCTTT. This sequence joins TRBV29-1 and TRBJ1-1, with D possibly matching TRBD1 (6 bases). Germline V CDR1 and CDR2: SQVTM, ANQGSEA. With 6 bases removed from V and 0 bases from J, the gap between germline ends came to 8 bases. The CDR3 length is 12 residues.

This chain uses TRBV7-6 with TRBJ2-1; 7 positions match TRBD2. The germline CDR1 and CDR2 sequences are SGHVS and FNYEAQ. There are 16 residues in the CDR3. V gave up 5 bases and J gave up 6 bases; unmatched junction bases: 13. CDR3 DNA: TGTGCCAGCAGCACCCCTCTCGCGGGAGTGCGCAATGAGCAGTTCTTC. Translation: CASSTPLAGVRNEQFF. The variable domain in full, completed from reference TRBV7-6 and TRBJ2-1, reads GAGVSQSPRYKVTKRGQDVALRCDPISGHVSLYWYRQALGQGPEFLTYFNYEAQQDKSGLPNDRFSAERPEGSISTLTIQRTEQRDSAMYRCASSTPLAGVRNEQFFGPGTRLTVL.

The chain couples TRBV7-9 to TRBJ1-2; 7 bases are a match to TRBD1. CDR1 and CDR2 (germline): SEHNR, FQNEAQ (reference sequence). The CDR3 is made up of 14 amino acids. V trimming: 5 bases; J trimming: 8 bases; junction bases outside the gene matches: 11. CDR3 loop: CASSRTDRHKGYTF. In DNA, the CDR3 is TGTGCCAGCAGCCGAACGGACAGGCATAAAGGCTACACCTTC. Variable domain in full (rest from reference TRBV7-9 and TRBJ1-2): DTGVSQNPRHKITKRGQNVTFRCDPISEHNRLYWYRQTLGQGPEFLTYFQNEAQLEKSRLLSDRFSAERPKGSFSTLEIQRTEQGDSAMYLCASSRTDRHKGYTFGSGTRLTVV.

The J gene is TRBJ2-3, the V gene TRBV7-2, with 7 bases identical to TRBD2. The junction had 10 bases not matched to a gene; V was cut back by 1 base and J by 0 bases. CDR1 is SGHTA and CDR2 is FQGNSA in the germline V gene. This CDR3 has 18 amino acids. The CDR3 here is CASSLDPSGRPSTDTQYF. CDR3 nucleotide sequence: TGTGCCAGCAGCTTAGACCCTAGCGGAAGACCTAGCACAGATACGCAGTATTTT.

Notes on this clone: This specimen includes other DNA sequences encoding the same CDR3. The chain is built from TRBV6-6 and TRBJ1-2; D remains ambiguous. V gave up 6 bases and J gave up 0 bases, with 8 bases separating them. Germline loops: CDR1 MNHNY, CDR2 SVGAGI (reference sequence). The CDR3 consists of 13 residues. CDR3 nucleotide sequence: TGTGCCAGCAGGGCGGGATCTAACTATGGCTACACCTTC. Encoded protein: CASRAGSNYGYTF.

The chain combines TRBV2 with TRBJ2-2, with D possibly TRBD1 on 6 matching bases. CDR3 length equals 14 residues. From germline, CDR1 is SNHLY and CDR2 FYNNEI. The V end was cut by 5 bases, the J end by 3 bases, with 10 bases between. The CDR3 spells CASSSDRDTGELFF. The CDR3 DNA sequence: TGTGCCAGCAGTTCGGACAGAGACACCGGGGAGCTGTTTTTT.

The V call is TRBV29-1, the J call TRBJ2-7; D may be TRBD2 (6 bases). Trimming stripped 4 bases from V and 0 bases from J, with 10 bases between. From germline, CDR1 is SQVTM and CDR2 ANQGSEA. The CDR3 contains 13 residues. This CDR3 reads CSVGGESSYEQYF. The CDR3 DNA reads as TGCAGCGTTGGGGGGGAGAGCTCCTACGAGCAGTACTTC.

The CDR3 sequence is CASSEVSENIQYF. The CDR3 region has the DNA TGTGCCAGCAGTGAGGTTAGCGAAAACATTCAGTACTTC. The V call is TRBV27, the J call TRBJ2-4; the D gene is possibly TRBD2 (5 bases). This CDR3 region has 13 residues. Germline-derived CDR1 and CDR2 are MNHEY and SMNVEV (reference sequence). V lost 5 bases to trimming and J lost 5 bases, with 10 bases between them.

The rearrangement links TRBV19 to TRBJ2-7, with D unclear. The germline V and J ends were trimmed by 8 bases and 0 bases, with 11 bases remaining between them. Germline V gives CDR1 LNHDA, CDR2 SQIVND (reference sequence). CDR3 length equals 13 residues. This CDR3 is CASCVLVSYEQYV. CDR3 bases: TGTGCCAGTTGCGTATTAGTCTCCTACGAGCAGTACGTC.

V usage is TRBV15 and J usage is TRBJ2-7; possible D gene TRBD1, 6 bases. The V end was cut by 1 base, the J end by 5 bases, with 36 bases between. CDR3 length equals 22 residues. Germline CDR1 and CDR2: LNHNV and YYDKDF (reference sequence). The CDR3 region has the DNA TGTGCCACCAGCAGAGCGGGGAAGGGGGTCCAAGGTGGGAGTTATTGGGCAGACGAGCAGTACTTC. Translation: CATSRAGKGVQGGSYWADEQYF.

The CDR3 DNA sequence: TGTGCCAGCAGCTGGACCGGGACATTGAACACTGAAGCTTTCTTT. This codes for CASSWTGTLNTEAFF. The chain recombines TRBV5-5 with TRBJ1-1; TRBD1 might be the D (6 bases). CDR3 length: 15 residues. V was shortened by 3 bases and J by 0 bases, with 12 bases between the two germline ends. CDR1 and CDR2 (germline): SGHKS, YYEKEE (reference sequence).

This clone appeared a few times. The V gene is TRBV7-2, the J gene TRBJ1-5, with 7 bases matching TRBD1. The CDR3 spans 14 residues. The V gene's germline CDR1 is SGHTA and CDR2 FQGNSA. J gave up 4 bases and V 4 bases, and 4 bases lay outside the gene matches. CDR3 coding DNA: TGTGCCAGCAGCTCGGGACAGAAGAATCAGCCCCAGCATTTT. Amino acids: CASSSGQKNQPQHF.

This chain uses TRBV19 with TRBJ1-1, with 12 bases lining up with TRBD1. Per the germline V gene, CDR1 is LNHDA and CDR2 is SQIVND (reference sequence). The CDR3 is 17 amino acids. With V trimmed by 3 bases and J by 10 bases, 15 bases remained unmatched. CDR3 DNA sequence: TGTGCCAGTAGTATCCTCGTGGGACAGGGGGCCGCCTTAGGAGCTTTCTTT. Its protein is CASSILVGQGAALGAFF.

As for this clone: The same CDR3 can be traced to other DNA sequences in this sample. The chain joins TRBV27 to TRBJ2-2, with D possibly being TRBD2 (5 bases). Per the germline V gene, CDR1 is MNHEY and CDR2 is SMNVEV (reference sequence). The CDR3 length is 12 residues. Trimming cost V 3 bases and J 6 bases, with 5 bases left between them. The DNA for the CDR3 is TGTGCCAGCAGTTTTAGCGCCGGGGAGCTGTTTTTT. It is translated as CASSFSAGELFF.